These T cell receptor beta chains were read from a single sample in a study of CD8 T cells in ankylosing spondylitis. TCRdb re-called the 5' RACE reads with MiXCR, one entry per CDR3 protein. The sample lists 150,000 or so distinct CDR3 sequences, around a tenth occurring once. Sequencing input: blood, either unsorted or a sorted T cell fraction (not recorded which). The receptors here all came from a female donor with ankylosing spondylitis or in good health (not recorded which). The CDR3 runs from the conserved cysteine through the conserved F or W. The D gene is left open where the match is weak. Size tells how often a clone was seen (once, few, many) or the class of an expanded clone, and some rows leave it out.

NA | TRBJ2-5 | TRBV29-1 | TRBD1 | CSVEEGGWETQYF | TGCAGCGTTGAGGAAGGGGGCTGGGAGACCCAGTACTTC
many | TRBJ2-5 | TRBV29-1 | NA | CSVAAGGWETQYF | TGCAGCGTTGCGGCCGGTGGGTGGGAGACCCAGTACTTC
few | TRBJ2-1 | TRBV5-1 | NA | CASSLGVPGNEQFF | TGCGCCAGCAGCTTGGGAGTCCCAGGCAATGAGCAGTTCTTC
many | TRBJ2-1 | TRBV6-4 | TRBD1 | CASSDSLGQGGNEQFF | TGTGCCAGCAGTGACTCGTTGGGACAGGGTGGTAATGAGCAGTTCTTC
NA | TRBJ1-2 | TRBV6-1 | TRBD1 | CASSERTGPNYGYTF | TGTGCCAGCAGTGAAAGGACAGGACCTAACTATGGCTACACCTTC
few | TRBJ2-3 | TRBV12-3/TRBV12-4 | TRBD1 | CASSLSGTGMDTQYF | TGTGCCAGCAGTTTATCCGGGACAGGGATGGATACGCAGTATTTT
NA | TRBJ2-1 | TRBV20-1 | NA | CSARDLGTYNEQFF | TGCAGTGCTAGAGACTTGGGGACCTACAATGAGCAGTTCTTC
few | TRBJ1-3 | TRBV5-5 | TRBD1 | CASSPGPTGVGHTIYF | TGTGCCAGCAGCCCCGGTCCGACAGGGGTGGGGCACACCATATATTTT
NA | TRBJ2-1 | TRBV4-3 | NA | CASSQERGRPAVNEQFF | TGCGCCAGCAGCCAAGAGAGAGGTCGGCCCGCCGTCAATGAGCAGTTCTTC
few | TRBJ2-1 | TRBV4-3 | NA | CASSQETRGDEQFF | TGCGCCAGCAGCCAAGAGACAAGGGGTGATGAGCAGTTCTTC
few | TRBJ2-1 | TRBV4-3 | NA | CASSQDWSAGHEQFF | TGCGCCAGCAGCCAAGATTGGTCCGCGGGACATGAGCAGTTCTTC
many | TRBJ2-1 | TRBV7-9 | NA | CASSSSPNEQFF | TGTGCCAGCAGCTCATCGCCCAATGAGCAGTTCTTC
few | TRBJ1-2 | TRBV20-1 | NA | CSARDRDTSGYTF | TGCAGTGCTAGAGATAGGGACACTTCTGGCTACACCTTC
few | TRBJ2-2 | TRBV13 | TRBD1 | CASSPRTGVAGELFF | TGTGCCAGCAGCCCCAGGACAGGGGTGGCCGGGGAGCTGTTTTTT
many | TRBJ1-2 | TRBV12-5 | NA | CASGPPQGYTF | TGTGCTAGTGGTCCCCCCCAGGGCTACACCTTC
NA | TRBJ2-7 | TRBV29-1 | NA | CSVEDEGPSSYEQYF | TGCAGCGTTGAGGATGAGGGGCCTTCGAGCTACGAGCAGTACTTC
NA | TRBJ1-2 | TRBV24-1 | TRBD1 | CATSRGTGQGINGYTF | TGTGCCACCAGCCGGGGTACCGGACAGGGGATTAATGGCTACACCTTC
few | TRBJ1-3 | TRBV27 | NA | CASSNRAGNTIYF | TGTGCCAGCAGTAATCGGGCTGGAAACACCATATATTTT
NA | TRBJ2-2 | TRBV7-9 | TRBD2 | CASSSLAGLTGELFF | TGTGCCAGCAGCTCACTAGCGGGACTGACCGGGGAGCTGTTTTTT
many | TRBJ2-1 | TRBV7-2 | NA | CASRSALTGYHEQFF | TGTGCCAGCCGAAGCGCCCTCACAGGGTATCATGAGCAGTTCTTC
few | TRBJ2-1 | TRBV6-5 | TRBD2 | CASSYRTSGSHGRNEQFF | TGTGCCAGCAGTTACCGGACTAGCGGGTCTCATGGGAGGAATGAGCAGTTCTTC
few | TRBJ2-1 | TRBV2 | NA | CARGTEQFF | TGTGCCAGGGGCACTGAGCAGTTCTTC
NA | TRBJ2-6 | TRBV24-1 | TRBD1 | CAPRAGDRGSGANVLTF | TGTGCCCCTCGAGCGGGGGACAGGGGCTCTGGGGCCAACGTCCTGACTTTC
few | TRBJ2-7 | TRBV27 | NA | CASSMGPPSEQYF | TGTGCCAGCAGCATGGGGCCTCCGAGCGAGCAGTACTTC
few | TRBJ2-2 | TRBV7-9 | TRBD1 | CASSVRDSTNTGELFF | TGTGCCAGCAGCGTCCGGGACAGTACGAACACCGGGGAGCTGTTTTTT
NA | TRBJ2-5 | TRBV25-1 | TRBD2 | CATSGGPREGVVETQYF | TGTGCCACCAGCGGGGGCCCGCGGGAGGGGGTCGTAGAGACCCAGTACTTC
few | TRBJ2-3 | TRBV6-1 | NA | CASSPSGQGGADTQYF | TGTGCCAGCAGTCCCAGCGGGCAGGGTGGGGCAGATACGCAGTATTTT
many | TRBJ2-1 | TRBV12-3/TRBV12-4 | NA | CASSLGFGYNEQFF | TGTGCCAGCAGTTTAGGCTTCGGCTACAATGAGCAGTTCTTC
NA | TRBJ2-1 | TRBV7-2 | NA | CATLAWSYNEQFF | TGTGCCACCCTAGCGTGGTCCTACAATGAGCAGTTCTTC
few | TRBJ2-7 | TRBV30 | NA | CAWSPGTRTYEQYF | TGTGCCTGGTCCCCCGGGACAAGGACCTACGAGCAGTACTTC
NA | TRBJ1-5 | TRBV6-2/TRBV6-3 | TRBD1 | CASSYSGTGGNQPQHF | TGTGCCAGCAGTTACTCAGGGACAGGGGGTAATCAGCCCCAGCATTTT
NA | TRBJ1-3 | TRBV9 | NA | CASSVEGRSGNTIYF | TGTGCCAGCAGCGTAGAGGGCAGGTCTGGAAACACCATATATTTT
NA | TRBJ2-6 | TRBV23-1 | NA | CASSQSGEAGNRTYEGANVLTF | TGCGCCAGCAGTCAATCCGGTGAGGCGGGCAACAGGACTTATGAAGGGGCCAACGTCCTGACTTTC
many | TRBJ2-1 | TRBV27 | NA | CASSSDRKANVEQFF | TGTGCCAGCAGCTCCGACAGAAAAGCCAACGTGGAGCAGTTCTTC
many | TRBJ1-5 | TRBV6-6 | NA | CAATSGMEPQHF | TGTGCCGCGACATCGGGCATGGAGCCCCAGCATTTT
few | TRBJ1-1 | TRBV29-1 | NA | CSVRENTEAFF | TGCAGCGTGAGGGAGAACACTGAAGCTTTCTTT